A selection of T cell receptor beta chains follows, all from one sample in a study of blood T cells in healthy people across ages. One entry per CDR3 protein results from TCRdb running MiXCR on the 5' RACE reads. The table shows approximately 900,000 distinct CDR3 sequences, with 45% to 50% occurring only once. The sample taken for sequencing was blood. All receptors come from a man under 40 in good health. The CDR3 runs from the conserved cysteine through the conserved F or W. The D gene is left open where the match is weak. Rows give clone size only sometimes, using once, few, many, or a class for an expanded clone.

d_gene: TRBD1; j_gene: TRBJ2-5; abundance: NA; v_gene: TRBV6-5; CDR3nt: TGTGCCAGCAGCCAGGGACAGTACCTAGAGACCCAGTACTTC; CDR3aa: CASSQGQYLETQYF
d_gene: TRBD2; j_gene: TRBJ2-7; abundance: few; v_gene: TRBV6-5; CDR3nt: TGTGCCAGCAGTTGGGGGGGGGACTACGAGCAGTACTTC; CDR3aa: CASSWGGDYEQYF
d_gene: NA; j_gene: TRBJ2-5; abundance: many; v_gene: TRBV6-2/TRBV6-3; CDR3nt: TGTGCCAGCGCCCCCCAGGACCCCCAAGAGACCCAGTACTTC; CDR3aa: CASAPQDPQETQYF
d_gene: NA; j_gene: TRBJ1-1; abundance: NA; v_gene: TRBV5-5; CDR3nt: TGTGCCAGCAGCACAGGGTCTGAAGCTTTCTTT; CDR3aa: CASSTGSEAFF
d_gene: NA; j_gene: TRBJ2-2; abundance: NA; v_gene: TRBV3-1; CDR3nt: TGTGGTACGGCCGGGGAAAACACCGGGGAGCTGTTTTTT; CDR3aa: CGTAGENTGELFF
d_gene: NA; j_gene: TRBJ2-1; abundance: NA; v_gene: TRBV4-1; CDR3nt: TGCGCCAGCCGCCCCTCCCAGGGTAGAGGCGATGAGCAGTTCTTC; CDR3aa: CASRPSQGRGDEQFF
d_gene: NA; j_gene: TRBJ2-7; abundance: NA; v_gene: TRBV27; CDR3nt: TGTGCCAGCAGTTTACTCCTAGGACAGAATTCCTACGAGCAGTACTTC; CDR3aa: CASSLLLGQNSYEQYF
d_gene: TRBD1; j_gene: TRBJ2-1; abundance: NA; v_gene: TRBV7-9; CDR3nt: TGTGCCAGCAGCTTCGGAGGCCAGACAGGGTGGGGGTTCTTC; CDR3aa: CASSFGGQTGWGFF
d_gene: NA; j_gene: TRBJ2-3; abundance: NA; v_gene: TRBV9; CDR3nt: TGTGCCAGCAGCGTAGCTTGGGGGGGGGCTAGCACAGATACGCAGTATTTT; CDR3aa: CASSVAWGGASTDTQYF
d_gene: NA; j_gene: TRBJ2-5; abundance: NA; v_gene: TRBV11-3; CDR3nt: TGTGCCAGCAGCCCCTCGGCTGCGACCCAGTACTTC; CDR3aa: CASSPSAATQYF
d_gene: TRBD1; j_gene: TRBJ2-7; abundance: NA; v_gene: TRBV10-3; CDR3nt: TGTGCCATCAGTGGGGGGACAGGGAGCTACAATGAGCAGTACTTC; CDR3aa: CAISGGTGSYNEQYF
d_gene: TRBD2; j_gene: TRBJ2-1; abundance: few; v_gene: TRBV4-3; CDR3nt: TGCGCCAGCAGCCTACAACCGGCTAGCGGGGGGACGACATCGCATGAGCAGTTCTTC; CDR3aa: CASSLQPASGGTTSHEQFF
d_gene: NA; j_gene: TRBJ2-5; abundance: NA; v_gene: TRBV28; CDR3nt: TGTGCCAGCAGTTTCGTCCGCCACCAAGAGACCCAGTACTTC; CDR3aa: CASSFVRHQETQYF
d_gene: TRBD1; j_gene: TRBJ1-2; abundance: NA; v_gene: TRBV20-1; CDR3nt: TGCAGTGCTAGACGTACCGGGACAGGGGATGGCTACACCTTC; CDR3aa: CSARRTGTGDGYTF
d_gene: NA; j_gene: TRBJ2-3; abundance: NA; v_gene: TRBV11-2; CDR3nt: TGTGCCAGCAGCCCCCGGGCCCTAATCACAGATACGCAGTATTTT; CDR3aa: CASSPRALITDTQYF
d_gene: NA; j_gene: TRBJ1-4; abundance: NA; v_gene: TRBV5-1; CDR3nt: TGCGCCAGCAGCTTCCTAGGGAGAGGCTCTAATGAAAAACTGTTTTTT; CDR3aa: CASSFLGRGSNEKLFF
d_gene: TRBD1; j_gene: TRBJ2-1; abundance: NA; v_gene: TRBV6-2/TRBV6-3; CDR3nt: TGTGCCAGCAGTTTACCCGGGACAGGGGTCTTCAATGAGCAGTTCTTC; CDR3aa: CASSLPGTGVFNEQFF
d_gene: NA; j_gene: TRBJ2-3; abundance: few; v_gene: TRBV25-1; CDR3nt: TGTGCCAGCAGTCCCCGTAGCGGTAAGGGAAGCACAGATACGCAGTATTTT; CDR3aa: CASSPRSGKGSTDTQYF
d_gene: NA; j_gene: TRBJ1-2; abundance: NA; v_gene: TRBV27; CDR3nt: TGTGCCAGCAGTTTAAATGGGGGGGGACTCTATGGCTACACCTTC; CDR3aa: CASSLNGGGLYGYTF
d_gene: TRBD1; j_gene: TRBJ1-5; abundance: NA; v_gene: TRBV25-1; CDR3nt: TGTGCCAGCAGGGGTACAGGGGCCTTAGAGCCCCAGCATTTT; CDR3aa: CASRGTGALEPQHF
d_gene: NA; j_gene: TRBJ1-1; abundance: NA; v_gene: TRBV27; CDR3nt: TGTGCCAGCAGGCAGGGTGGGCTTGAAGCTTTCTTT; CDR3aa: CASRQGGLEAFF
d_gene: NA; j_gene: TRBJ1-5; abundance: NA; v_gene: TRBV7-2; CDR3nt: TGTGCCAGCAGCTTAGTGGGAGGTACTGGCAATCAGCCCCAGCATTTT; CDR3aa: CASSLVGGTGNQPQHF
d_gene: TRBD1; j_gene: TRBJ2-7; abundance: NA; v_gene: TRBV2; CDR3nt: TGTGCCAGCAGTGAAGCGTCAGGGGGACCCTACGAGCAGTACTTC; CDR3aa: CASSEASGGPYEQYF
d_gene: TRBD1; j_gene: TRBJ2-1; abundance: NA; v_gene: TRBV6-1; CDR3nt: TGTGCCAGCAGTGAATGGGACAGACAAGAGACCCAGTTCTTC; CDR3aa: CASSEWDRQETQFF
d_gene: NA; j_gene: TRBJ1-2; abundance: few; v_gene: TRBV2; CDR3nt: TGTGCCAGCAGTGAATTAGGCAGGGCTAGCGGCTACACCTTC; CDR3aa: CASSELGRASGYTF
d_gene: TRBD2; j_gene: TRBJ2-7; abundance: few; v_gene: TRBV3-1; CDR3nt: TGTGCCAGCAGCCAAAGCCTGGCGGGGGTTGAGCAGTACTTC; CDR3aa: CASSQSLAGVEQYF
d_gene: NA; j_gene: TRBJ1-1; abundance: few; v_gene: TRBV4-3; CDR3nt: TGCGCCAGCAGCCGGACCATGAACACTGAAGCTTTCTTT; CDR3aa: CASSRTMNTEAFF
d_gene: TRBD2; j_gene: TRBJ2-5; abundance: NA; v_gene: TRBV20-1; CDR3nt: TGCAGTGCGCACCCTCCTAGCGGGGGGACCCAAGAGACCCAGTACTTC; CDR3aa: CSAHPPSGGTQETQYF
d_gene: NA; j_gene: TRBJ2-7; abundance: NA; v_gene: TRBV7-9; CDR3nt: TGTGCCAGCAGCTCCCCTTCGGGCAGGGCGACCTACGAGCAGTACTTC; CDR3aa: CASSSPSGRATYEQYF
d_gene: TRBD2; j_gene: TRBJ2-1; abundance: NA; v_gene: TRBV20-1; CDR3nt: TGCAGTGCTAGAGATTTTAGCGGGGGGGTCGGCTCCTACAATGAGCAGTTCTTC; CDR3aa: CSARDFSGGVGSYNEQFF
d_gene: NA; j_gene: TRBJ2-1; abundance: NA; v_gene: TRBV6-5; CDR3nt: TGTGCCAGCAGCCCGGGACTGTTCAATGAGCAGTTCTTC; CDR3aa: CASSPGLFNEQFF
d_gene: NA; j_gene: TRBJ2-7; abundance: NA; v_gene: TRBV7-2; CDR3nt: TGTGCCAGCAGCCCTCCAGACACTATCTACGAGCAGTACTTC; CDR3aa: CASSPPDTIYEQYF
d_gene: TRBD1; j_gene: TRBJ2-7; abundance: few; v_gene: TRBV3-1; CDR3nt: TGTGCCAGCAGCCCACATACTGGACAGGTGAGCTCCTACGAGCAGTACTTC; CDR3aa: CASSPHTGQVSSYEQYF
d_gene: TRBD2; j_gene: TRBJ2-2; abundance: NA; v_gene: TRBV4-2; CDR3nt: TGTGCCAGCAGCCAAGAACTAGCGGGGGACACCGGGGAGCTGTTTTTT; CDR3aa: CASSQELAGDTGELFF
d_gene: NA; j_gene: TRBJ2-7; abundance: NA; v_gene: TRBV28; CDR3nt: TGTGCCAGCAGTCCCAGGTCCGAGCAGTACTTC; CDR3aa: CASSPRSEQYF
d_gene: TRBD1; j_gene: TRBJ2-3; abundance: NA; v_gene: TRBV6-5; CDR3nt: TGTGCCAGCAGAGCCGGACAGGCCACAGGGGATACGCAGTATTTT; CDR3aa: CASRAGQATGDTQYF
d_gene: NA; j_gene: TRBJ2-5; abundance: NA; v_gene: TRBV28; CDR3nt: TGTGCCAGCAGTTCCCCCGGGGGCGTCCGGGAGACCCAGTACTTC; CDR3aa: CASSSPGGVRETQYF
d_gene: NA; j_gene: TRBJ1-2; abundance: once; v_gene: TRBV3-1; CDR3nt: TGTGCCAGCAGCCCCCGTGCTCAGGGAAGTGGCTACACCTTC; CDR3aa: CASSPRAQGSGYTF
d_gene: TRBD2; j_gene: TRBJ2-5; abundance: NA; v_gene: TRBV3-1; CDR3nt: TGTGCCAGCAGCCTAAGACTAGCGGGGGGGCCGTACCTAGAGACCCAGTACTTC; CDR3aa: CASSLRLAGGPYLETQYF
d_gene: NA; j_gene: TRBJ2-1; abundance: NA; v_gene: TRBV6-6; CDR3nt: TGTGCCAGCACTCCGCGGACGGAGGGGAATGAGCAGTTCTTC; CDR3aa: CASTPRTEGNEQFF
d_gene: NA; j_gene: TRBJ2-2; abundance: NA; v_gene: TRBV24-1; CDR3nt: TGTGCCACCAGTGATTTGCAGATCCCTTACACCGGGGAGCTGTTTTTT; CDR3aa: CATSDLQIPYTGELFF
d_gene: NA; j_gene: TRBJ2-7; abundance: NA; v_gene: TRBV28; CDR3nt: TGTGCCAGCAGTGGCGCCGACCTAGACTACGAGCAGTACTTC; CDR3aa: CASSGADLDYEQYF
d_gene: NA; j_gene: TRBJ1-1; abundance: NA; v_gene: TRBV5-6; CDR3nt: TGTGCCAGCAGCTTGTGGACACTTAACACTGAAGCTTTCTTT; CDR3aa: CASSLWTLNTEAFF
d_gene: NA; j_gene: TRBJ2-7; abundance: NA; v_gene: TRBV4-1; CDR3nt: TGCGCCAGCAGCCACCCACCTCGAGGTAGCGAGCAGTACTTC; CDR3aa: CASSHPPRGSEQYF
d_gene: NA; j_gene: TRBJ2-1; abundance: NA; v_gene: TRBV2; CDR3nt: TGTGCCAGCAGTGAATTACAGGGTGGCTACAATGAGCAGTTCTTC; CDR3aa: CASSELQGGYNEQFF
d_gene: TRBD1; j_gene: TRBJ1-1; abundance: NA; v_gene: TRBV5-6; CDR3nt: TGCGCCAGCAGCTTGGGGGGACAGGGGGCTCGAACTGAAGCTTTCTTT; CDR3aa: CASSLGGQGARTEAFF
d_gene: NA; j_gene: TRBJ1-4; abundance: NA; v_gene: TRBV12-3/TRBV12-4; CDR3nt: TGTGCCAGCGCCCAGGCGGCGCTTAATGAAAAACTGTTTTTT; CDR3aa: CASAQAALNEKLFF
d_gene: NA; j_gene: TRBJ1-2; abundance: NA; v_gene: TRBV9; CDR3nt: TGTGCCAGCAGCCATAGATTGGCAGGTGACTATGGCTACACCTTC; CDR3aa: CASSHRLAGDYGYTF
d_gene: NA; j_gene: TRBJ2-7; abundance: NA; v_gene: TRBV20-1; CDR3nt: TGCAGTGCTGGGCCCTACGAGCAGTACTTC; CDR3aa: CSAGPYEQYF
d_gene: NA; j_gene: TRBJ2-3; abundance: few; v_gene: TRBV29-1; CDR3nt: TGCAGCGTTGAATCCGGGCAGGAGAGCACAGATACGCAGTATTTT; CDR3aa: CSVESGQESTDTQYF
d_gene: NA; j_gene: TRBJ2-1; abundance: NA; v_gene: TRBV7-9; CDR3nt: TGTGCCAGCAGCTCTGGAACGCCTGCCTACAATAAGCAGTTCTTC; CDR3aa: CASSSGTPAYNKQFF
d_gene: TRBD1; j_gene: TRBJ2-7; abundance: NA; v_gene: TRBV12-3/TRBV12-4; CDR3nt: TGTGCCAGCAGTTTAGGGGGACAGGTTAACGAGCAGTACTTC; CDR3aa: CASSLGGQVNEQYF
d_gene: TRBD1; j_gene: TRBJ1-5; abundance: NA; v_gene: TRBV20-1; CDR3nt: TGCAGTGCTAGAGGCCCCTCAGGGGGCGGGCAGCCCCAGCATTTT; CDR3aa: CSARGPSGGGQPQHF
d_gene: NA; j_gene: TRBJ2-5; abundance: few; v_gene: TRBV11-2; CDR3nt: TGTGCCAGCAGGAAGGACACCGAGGGGACCCAGTACTTC; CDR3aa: CASRKDTEGTQYF